The sequence of this T cell receptor beta chain was determined in a study of T cells after posttransplantation cyclophosphamide. General study findings and limits: After PTCy, TRB diversity resembled that of CNI/methotrexate controls. Later post-transplant blood repertoires were often dominated by donor CD8+ memory clones. Skin or GI-infiltrating T cells shared few TRB sequences with blood.

Measured with immunoSEQ multiplex PCR; TCRdb has only the in-frame clones, and not every one. The sample has roughly 17,000 clones, 85% seen once. As regards this clone: The antigen remains unidentified.

This CDR3 has 14 amino acids. The ends were cut back, 2 bases at V and 6 bases at J, with 12 bases in the middle. Germline CDR1 SGHVS, CDR2 FNYEAQ. Control samples came 1 year after myeloablative marrow transplants with methotrexate plus calcineurin inhibitor. The gene calls are TRBV7-6 and TRBJ2-3; D is uncertain. The sequencing here drew on PBMCs, taken after allogeneic stem cell transplant with calcineurin inhibitor and methotrexate. The receptor was derived from a female patient under 30 who received an allogeneic stem cell transplant from an unrelated donor, was CMV-positive, and had acute and chronic GVHD. Some T cells may possibly be graft donor cells. The CDR3, as DNA: TGTGCCAGCAGCTTACCATCACAGACGGATACGCAGTATTTT. Its protein is CASSLPSQTDTQYF.